Each of the 17 T cell receptor beta chains below was sequenced from the same sample in a study of blood T cells in healthy people across ages (dated by TCRdb to the mid-2010s). The method was 5' RACE. These reads were obtained on an Illumina HiSeq 2500. A second PCR of about 6 to 12 cycles was run with a J-beta primer mix and a sample-barcoded 5' primer. TCRdb applied fastp at Q25 and MiXCR to the public reads, then kept only in-frame beta chains. When rows share a CDR3 protein, they turn into one entry using the most common DNA and genes. This sample is represented by about 1.8 million distinct CDR3 sequences; approximately 50% of them were singletons. Clones ranked in the top ten supply 2.1% of the sample. The specimen was blood. The receptor source for this set is a woman aged 40 to 50 in good health.

This clonotype has only a few counts. The rearrangement links TRBV28 to TRBJ2-5, with 10 nucleotides matching TRBD1. TRBJ2-7 matches the DNA end more closely, so the J call is doubtful. CDR1 is MDHEN, CDR2 SYDVKM, per germline. This CDR3 spans 14 amino acids. The CDR3 sequence: CASSLSGQGVEQYF. CDR3 DNA sequence: TGTGCCAGCAGTTTAAGCGGACAGGGGGTCGAGCAGTACTTC.

CDR3: CAISAGGAQETQYF. CDR3 nucleotide sequence: TGTGCCATCAGTGCAGGGGGCGCCCAAGAGACCCAGTACTTC. The chain recombines TRBV10-3 with TRBJ2-5; 8 bases align to TRBD1. Trimming at V came to 4 bases and at J to 1 base, leaving 2 bases not matched to a gene. Germline V gene sequence: CDR1 ENHRY, CDR2 SYGVKD. The CDR3 sequence is 14 residues long.

V usage is TRBV12-3 or TRBV12-4 and J usage is TRBJ2-4, with 9 bases that match TRBD1. The CDR3 sequence is 13 residues long. V was pared by 6 bases and J by 13 bases, with 10 bases of the junction left unmatched. CDR3: CASRGQGRNEQYF. The CDR3 DNA is TGTGCCAGCAGGGGACAGGGTAGAAATGAGCAGTACTTC.

This clonotype appeared a few times. The gene calls are TRBV4-2 and TRBJ1-4; the D gene is possibly TRBD1 (6 bases). This CDR3 is 13 amino acids long. Trimming took 9 bases from V and 0 from J, leaving 8 bases between them. CDR1 LGHNA and CDR2 YNFKEQ come from the germline V gene. CDR3 residues: CASHRATNEKLFF. The CDR3 DNA is TGTGCCAGTCACAGGGCAACTAATGAAAAACTGTTTTTT.

This clonotype was counted a few times. The chain carries TRBV5-1 and TRBJ2-7; D unresolved. The CDR3 is 15 residues long. Germline V gene data show CDR1 as SGHRS and CDR2 as YFSETQ. Trimming took off 0 bases at V and 4 bases at J, with 14 bases between the two ends. CDR3: CASSLAADTVYEQYF. The CDR3 region has the DNA TGCGCCAGCAGCTTGGCCGCTGACACAGTTTACGAGCAGTACTTC.

V usage is TRBV20-1 and J usage is TRBJ2-5; TRBD2 aligns across 10 bases. The DNA end lines up better with TRBJ2-7; the J call may be wrong. There are 16 residues in the CDR3. CDR1 and CDR2 from the germline V gene are DFQATT and SNEGSKA (reference sequence). The CDR3 region has the DNA TGCAGTGCTAGAACCCCTAGCGGGGGCCACTCCTACGAGCAGTACTTC. Translating gives CSARTPSGGHSYEQYF.

The rearrangement uses TRBV6-2 or TRBV6-3 and TRBJ2-1; D perhaps matches TRBD2 (5 bases). The germline V gene has CDR1 MNHEY and CDR2 SVGEGT. The CDR3 totals 15 residues. V lost 2 bases and J lost 1, with 9 bases in between. The CDR3 loop is CASSYAGESYNEQFF. In DNA, the CDR3 is TGTGCCAGCAGTTACGCGGGCGAGTCCTACAATGAGCAGTTCTTC.

This chain's CDR3 is CASSLGYRAEETQYF. CDR3 bases: TGTGCCAGCAGCTTAGGCTACAGGGCTGAAGAGACCCAGTACTTC. V gene TRBV11-2 combines with J gene TRBJ2-5; perhaps TRBD1 as D (6 bases). The germline V gene has CDR1 SGHAT and CDR2 FQNNGV. V dropped 1 base and J dropped 3 bases, with 12 bases sitting between them. The CDR3 extends over 15 amino acids.

About this clonotype: The junction departs from germline at one end; a sequencing error may be responsible. The chain combines TRBV6-5 with TRBJ2-5; perhaps TRBD2 as D (6 bases). CDR3 length: 17 amino acids. Germline lookup yields CDR1 MNHEY and CDR2 SVGAGI. The CDR3 sequence is CASSYGRGGVRQETQYF. The CDR3 bases are TGTGCCAGTAGTTACGGCCGGGGCGGGGTGAGACAAGAGACCCAGTACTTC.

The chain carries TRBV4-2 and TRBJ1-2; no reliable D call. The CDR3 covers 15 residues. Trimming shortened V by 0 bases and J by 3 bases, and 11 bases separated the two germline ends. The germline V gene encodes CDR1 LGHNA and CDR2 YNFKEQ. CDR3 loop: CASSQDPDTHYGYTF. The DNA for the CDR3 is TGTGCCAGCAGCCAAGATCCCGACACCCACTATGGCTACACCTTC.

This clonotype was counted many times. The gene calls are TRBV6-2 or TRBV6-3 and TRBJ2-3, with 9 bases aligning to TRBD1. The V gene end was trimmed by 5 bases and the J gene end by 4 bases; junction bases not matched to a gene: 4. Germline V gene sequence: CDR1 MNHEY, CDR2 SVGEGT. CDR3 length: 14 amino acids. CDR3 DNA sequence: TGTGCCAGCAGTCGGACAGGGGAAGCAGATACGCAGTATTTT. Encoded protein: CASSRTGEADTQYF.

The V call is TRBV7-9, the J call TRBJ2-4, with D uncertain. From germline, CDR1 is SEHNR and CDR2 FQNEAQ (reference sequence). V gave up 2 bases and J gave up 0 bases, with 11 bases separating them. CDR3 size: 16 residues. As DNA, the CDR3 is TGTGCCAGCAGCTTACAGTTAGATCTAGCCAAAAACATTCAGTACTTC. This gives the protein CASSLQLDLAKNIQYF.

This clonotype has a handful of counts. This chain uses TRBV7-2 with TRBJ1-2; 7 bases are shared with TRBD1. Losses at the gene ends were 5 bases for V and 1 base for J; bases not matched to a gene: 10. CDR1 is SGHTA and CDR2 is FQGNSA in the germline V gene. The CDR3 runs 16 residues. Written as DNA, the CDR3 is TGTGCCAGCAGCCCGCGGCCGGGACAGAATAACTATGGCTACACCTTC. This gives the protein CASSPRPGQNNYGYTF.

The chain is built from TRBV29-1 and TRBJ1-2; D unclear. The CDR3 runs to 15 residues. The ends were cut back, 5 bases at V and 5 bases at J, with 21 bases in the middle. Germline CDR1 SQVTM, CDR2 ANQGSEA. The CDR3 DNA sequence: TGCAGCGTTCCTCCCGCGGGCCCAGGCGCATATGGCTACACCTTC. Translated: CSVPPAGPGAYGYTF.

This clonotype was recorded a few times. This sequence joins TRBV10-3 and TRBJ1-2, with D perhaps TRBD1 (5 bases). Looked up from germline, CDR1 is ENHRY and CDR2 is SYGVKD. The CDR3 sequence is 14 residues long. Trimming removed 8 bases at V and 8 bases at J, with 21 bases between. In DNA form, the CDR3 reads TGTGCCATCGGGCCCCCCAGGGAGGCCTCGGGCTACACCTTC. Encoded protein: CAIGPPREASGYTF.

The V gene is TRBV27, the J gene TRBJ2-3; D not certain. Germline CDR1 reads MNHEY; CDR2 reads SMNVEV (reference sequence). The CDR3 is 15 residues long. Trimming shortened V by 2 bases and J by 2 bases, and 11 bases separated the two germline ends. The CDR3 loop is CASSLPDEYTDTQYF. CDR3 DNA: TGTGCCAGCAGTTTACCAGACGAGTACACAGATACGCAGTATTTT.

The V call is TRBV20-1, the J call TRBJ2-3; 10 nucleotides match TRBD2. CDR1 and CDR2 (germline): DFQATT, SNEGSKA (reference sequence). This CDR3 contains 15 residues. V lost 4 bases to trimming and J lost 2 bases; unmatched junction nucleotides: 6. CDR3 bases: TGCAGTGCTACCCGACTAGCGGGTGACACAGATACGCAGTATTTT. Its translation is CSATRLAGDTDTQYF.